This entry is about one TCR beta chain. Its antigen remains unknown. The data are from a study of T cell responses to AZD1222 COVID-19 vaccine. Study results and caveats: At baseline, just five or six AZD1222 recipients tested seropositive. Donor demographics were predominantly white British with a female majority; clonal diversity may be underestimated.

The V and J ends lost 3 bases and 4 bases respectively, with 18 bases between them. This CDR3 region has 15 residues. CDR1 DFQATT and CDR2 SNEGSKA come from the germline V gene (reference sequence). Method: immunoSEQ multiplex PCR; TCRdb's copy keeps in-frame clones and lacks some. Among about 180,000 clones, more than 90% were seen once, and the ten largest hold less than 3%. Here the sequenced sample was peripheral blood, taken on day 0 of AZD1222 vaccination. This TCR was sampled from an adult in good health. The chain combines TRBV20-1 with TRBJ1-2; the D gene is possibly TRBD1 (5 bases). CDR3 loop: CSASLPGGESYGYTF. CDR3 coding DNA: TGCAGTGCTAGTTTACCTGGGGGGGAGTCCTATGGCTACACCTTC.